These 8 T cell receptor beta chains were all obtained from the same sample, sequenced in a study of early stage breast cancer tumors. The assay was immunoSEQ multiplex PCR, and TCRdb's table has in-frame clones only and misses some. The sample has some 72,000 clones; 65% to 85% are singletons. Sequencing input: blood. The receptors derive from a person aged 55 to 69 with breast cancer.

This chain uses TRBV27 with TRBJ2-7, with 8 bases lining up with TRBD1. CDR1 is MNHEY and CDR2 is SMNVEV in the germline V gene (reference sequence). With V trimmed by 5 bases and J by 6 bases, 9 bases remained unmatched. This CDR3 is built from 14 residues. CDR3 sequence: CASSLTRTGREQYF. In DNA, the CDR3 is TGTGCCAGCAGTCTAACCCGGACAGGGCGCGAGCAGTACTTC.

The V and J genes are TRBV29-1 and TRBJ2-2; 13 bases are a match to TRBD2. Germline trimming cut 4 bases from V and 4 bases from J; bases unmatched to any gene: 0. The CDR3 has 14 residues. CDR1 is SQVTM, CDR2 ANQGSEA, per germline. This chain's CDR3 is CSVGLAGGTGELFF. Here the CDR3 DNA reads TGCAGCGTTGGACTAGCGGGAGGCACCGGGGAGCTGTTTTTT.

V usage is TRBV30 and J usage is TRBJ1-6, with D unresolved. V was shortened by 0 bases and J by 9 bases, with 12 bases between the two germline ends. Per germline, CDR1 GTSNPN and CDR2 SVGIG (reference sequence). CDR3 length equals 14 residues. In nucleotides, the CDR3 is TGTGCCTGGAGTGTCTGGGCCGGCGGTTCACCCCTCCACTTT. Its protein is CAWSVWAGGSPLHF.

CDR3 amino acids: CSAKIDTQYF. The CDR3 nucleotides are TGCAGTGCTAAAATAGATACGCAGTATTTT. The rearrangement links TRBV20-1 to TRBJ2-3; no reliable D call. The germline V gene has CDR1 DFQATT and CDR2 SNEGSKA (reference sequence). Trimming removed 4 bases from V and 5 bases from J, with 4 bases in between. This CDR3 spans 10 amino acids.

In its sample, this clone was seen once. The chain uses TRBV7-8 and TRBJ1-2; no firm D call. CDR3 length: 14 residues. Germline values: CDR1 SGHVS, CDR2 FQNEAQ. V lost 1 base and J lost 2, with 8 bases in between. The CDR3 nucleotides are TGTGCCAGCAGCTTAGGAACAAGAAACTATGGCTACACCTTC. It yields the protein CASSLGTRNYGYTF.

The V call is TRBV28, the J call TRBJ2-5, with D possibly matching TRBD1 (6 bases). This CDR3 has 12 amino acids. Germline V gene sequence: CDR1 MDHEN, CDR2 SYDVKM. V was pared by 6 bases and J by 9 bases, with 14 bases between. CDR3 coding DNA: TGTGCCAGCAGGAAATACAGGGAACCCCAGTACTTC. This translates into CASRKYREPQYF. Full variable domain (rest looked up from reference TRBV28 and TRBJ2-5): DVKVTQSSRYLVKRTGEKVFLECVQDMDHENMFWYRQDPGLGLRLIYFSYDVKMKEKGDIPEGYSVSREKKERFSLILESASTNQTSMYLCASRKYREPQYFGPGTRLLVL.

The rearrangement uses TRBV28 and TRBJ2-2; 8 bases map to TRBD1. This CDR3 has 15 amino acids. The germline CDR1 and CDR2 sequences are MDHEN and SYDVKM. V shed 5 bases, J shed 4 bases, and the junction held 6 bases outside the gene matches. DNA of the CDR3: TGTGCCAGCAGTCTAACACAGGGGGGCACCGGGGAGCTGTTTTTT. It specifies CASSLTQGGTGELFF.

V gene TRBV19 combines with J gene TRBJ2-6; 7 bases agree with TRBD2. With 7 bases clipped from V and 3 bases from J, the junction kept 18 bases outside the gene matches. From germline, CDR1 is LNHDA and CDR2 SQIVND (reference sequence). The CDR3 length is 19 residues. The CDR3 spells CASMGGNPATRVGANVLTF. In DNA, the CDR3 is TGTGCCAGTATGGGAGGGAATCCTGCCACACGCGTTGGGGCCAACGTCCTGACTTTC.